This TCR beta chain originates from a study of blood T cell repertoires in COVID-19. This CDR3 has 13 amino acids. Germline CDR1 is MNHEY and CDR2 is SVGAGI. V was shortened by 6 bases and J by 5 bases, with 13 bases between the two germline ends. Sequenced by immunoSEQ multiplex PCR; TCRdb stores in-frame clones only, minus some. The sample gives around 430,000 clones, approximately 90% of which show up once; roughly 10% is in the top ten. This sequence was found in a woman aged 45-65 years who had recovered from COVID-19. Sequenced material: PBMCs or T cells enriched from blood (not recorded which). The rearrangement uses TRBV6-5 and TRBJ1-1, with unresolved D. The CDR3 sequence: CASRWAAVTEAFF. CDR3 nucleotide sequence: TGTGCCAGCAGGTGGGCAGCGGTGACTGAAGCTTTCTTT.